These 27 T cell receptor beta chains were sequenced from one sample in a study of cytomegalovirus exposure and HLA in healthy donors listed by TCRdb under 2017. Libraries were prepared through the immunoSEQ multiplex PCR assay. The multiplex PCR relied on a mix of 60 forward primers for TCR Vbeta segments and 13 reverse primers for TCR Jbeta segments. TCRdb took over this immuneACCESS table, retaining in-frame rearrangements with V and J assigned. Such tables are incomplete; in checked studies, under half of the missing clones stem from an unresolved V gene, and the remainder is unexplained. Recorded for this sample are around 150,000 clones; around 78% of them occurred a single time. The top ten clones comprise 0.95% to 1.1% of the sample. What was sequenced was PBMCs. The receptors here all came from a woman between 40 and 50 years old in good health and CMV-seronegative.

The CDR3 sequence: CSVEGLGVAVGGYTF. Written as DNA, the CDR3 is TGCAGCGTTGAGGGCCTAGGGGTTGCCGTTGGTGGCTACACCTTC. The gene calls are TRBV29-1 and TRBJ1-2; weak D call: TRBD1 (5 bases). CDR1 SQVTM and CDR2 ANQGSEA come from the germline V gene. The V and J ends lost 3 bases and 7 bases respectively, with 21 bases between them. The CDR3 sequence is 15 residues long.

This CDR3 reads CASSYSSDSYNEQFF. The CDR3 DNA sequence: TGTGCCAGCAGTTACTCAAGCGACTCCTACAATGAGCAGTTCTTC. The V call is TRBV6-5, the J call TRBJ2-1; D ambiguous. V lost 0 bases and J 0 bases, leaving 6 bases between the germline ends. Germline assignment: CDR1 MNHEY and CDR2 SVGAGI. The CDR3 length is 15 residues.

V and J are TRBV6-1 and TRBJ2-5, with D possibly being TRBD2 (5 bases). Germline V CDR1 and CDR2: MNHNS, SASEGT. V was pared by 6 bases and J by 6 bases, with 11 bases between. The CDR3 runs to 12 residues. CDR3 nucleotides: TGTGCCAGCAGGCCGGACTCGAAGACCCAGTACTTC. Translated, it gives CASRPDSKTQYF.

The genes are TRBV2 and TRBJ2-7; no firm D call. Trimming pared 7 bases from V and 5 bases from J, leaving 3 bases between. Germline V gene sequence: CDR1 SNHLY, CDR2 FYNNEI. The CDR3 spans 9 residues. The CDR3 sequence: CASINEQYF. The CDR3 DNA reads as TGTGCCAGCATAAACGAGCAGTACTTC.

This chain links TRBV27 with TRBJ2-1, with D hard to call. The CDR3 is made up of 14 amino acids. The germline gives CDR1 MNHEY, CDR2 SMNVEV (reference sequence). The V end lost 7 bases, the J end lost 3 bases, and 13 bases lay between the germline ends. CDR3 in DNA: TGTGCCAGCACCCCCAAGCCAGGCTACAATGAGCAGTTCTTC. Protein: CASTPKPGYNEQFF.

The chain links TRBV10-1 to TRBJ2-5; TRBD1 aligns across 7 bases. Germline trimming cut 9 bases from V and 3 bases from J; bases unmatched to any gene: 4. Germline lookup yields CDR1 WNHNN and CDR2 SYGVQD (reference sequence). The length of the CDR3 is 12 residues. The CDR3 is CASSGTEETQYF. CDR3 nucleotides: TGCGCCAGTTCCGGGACAGAAGAGACCCAGTACTTC.

The J gene is TRBJ2-1, the V gene TRBV19; weak D call: TRBD2 (7 bases). This CDR3 has 15 residues. Germline V gene sequence: CDR1 LNHDA, CDR2 SQIVND (reference sequence). V gave up 3 bases and J gave up 8 bases, with 17 bases separating them. The CDR3 DNA follows: TGTGCCAGTAGTATTAGGGGGGAGGGAGGGGATGAGCAGTTCTTC. Amino acids: CASSIRGEGGDEQFF.

Regarding this clone: The same CDR3 arises from other DNA sequences in this sample as well. This chain joins TRBV2 and TRBJ1-1; D gene ambiguous. Germline V CDR1 and CDR2: SNHLY, FYNNEI. This CDR3 region has 13 residues. The ends were cut back, 3 bases at V and 10 bases at J, with 15 bases in the middle. This CDR3 reads CASSERQTTLAFF. The CDR3 nucleotides are TGTGCCAGCAGTGAGCGGCAGACTACCCTAGCTTTCTTT.

The CDR3 DNA is TGTGCCAGTAGTATAGGGGGGCAGGACTATGGCTACACCTTC. Protein sequence: CASSIGGQDYGYTF. This chain connects TRBV19 to TRBJ1-2; a possible D gene is TRBD1 (6 bases). Germline lookup yields CDR1 LNHDA and CDR2 SQIVND (reference sequence). Trimming left V 1 base short and J 3 bases short, with 9 bases between. CDR3 length equals 14 residues.

The chain combines TRBV30 with TRBJ2-3; possible D gene TRBD2, 5 bases. The CDR3 contains 15 residues. Germline V gene data show CDR1 as GTSNPN and CDR2 as SVGIG (reference sequence). Trimming removed 0 bases from V and 3 bases from J, with 13 bases in between. This CDR3 reads CAWSVRGSGTDTQYF. Here the CDR3 DNA reads TGTGCCTGGAGTGTACGTGGGAGTGGAACAGATACGCAGTATTTT. Full variable domain (missing parts from reference TRBV30 and TRBJ2-3): SQTIHQWPATLVQPVGSPLSLECTVEGTSNPNLYWYRQAAGRGLQLLFYSVGIGQISSEVPQNLSASRPQDRQFILSSKKLLLSDSGFYLCAWSVRGSGTDTQYFGPGTRLTVL.

V and J are TRBV5-6 and TRBJ1-3; TRBD1 is a possible D gene (6 bases). Trimming shortened V by 3 bases and J by 2 bases, and 12 bases separated the two germline ends. The CDR3 has 15 residues. CDR1 is SGHDT and CDR2 is YYEEEE in the germline V gene. CDR3 DNA sequence: TGTGCCAGCAGCTATCAGGGACAAACTGGAAACACCATATATTTT. It yields the protein CASSYQGQTGNTIYF.

This sequence joins TRBV29-1 and TRBJ1-3; D is ambiguous. Germline values: CDR1 SQVTM, CDR2 ANQGSEA. Trimming pared 4 bases from V and 2 bases from J, leaving 9 bases between. There are 13 residues in the CDR3. The CDR3 loop is CSVASGTGNTIYF. The CDR3 coding sequence is TGCAGCGTTGCCTCCGGGACTGGAAACACCATATATTTT.

This clone was seen a single time. The chain carries TRBV30 and TRBJ1-2, with D perhaps matching TRBD1 (5 bases). CDR1 and CDR2 (germline): GTSNPN, SVGIG (reference sequence). This CDR3 has 14 residues. Trimming pared 2 bases from V and 4 bases from J, leaving 14 bases between. The CDR3 sequence: CAWSPGEYRYGYTF. The DNA of the CDR3 is TGTGCCTGGAGTCCGGGGGAGTATCGCTATGGCTACACCTTC.

The CDR3: CASRVRDRANQPQHF. The CDR3 DNA follows: TGCGCCAGCAGGGTCCGGGACAGGGCTAATCAGCCCCAGCATTTT. This chain links TRBV10-1 with TRBJ1-5, with 9 bases identical to TRBD1. V shed 6 bases and J 4 bases; nucleotides not matched to a gene: 7. Germline-derived CDR1 and CDR2 are WNHNN and SYGVQD (reference sequence). This CDR3 region has 15 residues.

The rearrangement uses TRBV25-1 and TRBJ2-7; 10 nucleotides align to TRBD2. The CDR3 runs to 13 residues. V was pared by 8 bases and J by 2 bases, with 3 bases of the junction left unmatched. The germline V gene has CDR1 MGHDK and CDR2 SYGVNS. CDR3 coding DNA: TGTGCCAGCGGGAGCGGGGGGGCCTACGAGCAGTACTTC. It specifies CASGSGGAYEQYF.

This chain joins TRBV5-1 and TRBJ1-1; 10 positions match TRBD1. With V trimmed by 3 bases and J by 5 bases, 28 bases remained unmatched. This CDR3 region has 22 residues. From germline, CDR1 is SGHRS and CDR2 YFSETQ. CDR3 sequence reads: CASSSIQWGSARDRGRITEAFF. In DNA form, the CDR3 reads TGCGCCAGCAGCTCGATCCAATGGGGTTCGGCCCGGGACAGGGGAAGAATTACTGAAGCTTTCTTT.

The J gene is TRBJ1-2, the V gene TRBV10-3; TRBD1 matches at 8 bases. V lost 2 bases, J lost 8 bases, and 10 bases stayed unmatched. Germline-derived CDR1 and CDR2 are ENHRY and SYGVKD. The CDR3 extends over 15 amino acids. Here the CDR3 DNA reads TGTGCCATCAGTGAGCAGACAGGGGAGGATGGGGGCTACACCTTC. The encoded protein is CAISEQTGEDGGYTF.

V and J are TRBV5-1 and TRBJ1-2, with a possible D match to TRBD1 (6 bases). The germline CDR1 and CDR2 sequences are SGHRS and YFSETQ. V lost 0 bases, J lost 6 bases, and 9 bases lay in between. The CDR3 length is 13 residues. As DNA, the CDR3 is TGCGCCAGCAGCTTGGACAGGGTCGATGGCTACACCTTC. Residues: CASSLDRVDGYTF.

J is TRBJ1-1 and V is TRBV11-3, with TRBD1 as a possible D gene (5 bases). Between the trimmed V and J ends, which lost 5 bases and 11 bases, there was a span of 15 bases. The CDR3 loop spans 12 amino acids. From germline, CDR1 is SGHNT and CDR2 YENEEA. CDR3 bases: TGTGCCAGCAGCCTCTCACGGGGGACTGCTTTCTTT. It codes for CASSLSRGTAFF.

This rearrangement joins TRBV25-1 to TRBJ2-3; 11 bases are shared with TRBD2. The CDR3 extends over 16 amino acids. CDR1 and CDR2 (germline): MGHDK, SYGVNS. Trimming took 7 bases from V and 6 from J; bases not matched to a gene: 12. The CDR3 DNA reads as TGTGCCAGCATCGACCGGGGTAGCGGGAGGGTGGATACGCAGTATTTT. Translation: CASIDRGSGRVDTQYF.

V is TRBV19 and J is TRBJ2-5; D perhaps matches TRBD2 (6 bases). The CDR3 loop spans 16 amino acids. V was shortened by 5 bases and J by 4 bases, with 20 bases between the two germline ends. Germline CDR1 and CDR2: LNHDA and SQIVND (reference sequence). The CDR3 here is CASSFDSPGVRETQYF. The CDR3 coding sequence is TGTGCCAGTAGTTTTGATTCCCCGGGAGTTAGAGAGACCCAGTACTTC.

This chain connects TRBV11-2 to TRBJ1-3, with a weak D call TRBD1 (5 bases). The V and J ends lost 5 bases and 8 bases respectively, with 13 bases between them. The germline gives CDR1 SGHAT, CDR2 FQNNGV. The CDR3 sequence is 13 residues long. CDR3 amino acids: CASSPPGLHTIYF. DNA of the CDR3: TGTGCCAGCAGCCCGCCAGGGTTGCACACCATATATTTT.

The V and J genes are TRBV27 and TRBJ2-7; 7 positions agree with TRBD1. With V trimmed by 8 bases and J by 2 bases, 15 bases remained unmatched. Germline assignment: CDR1 MNHEY and CDR2 SMNVEV (reference sequence). CDR3 size: 16 residues. The CDR3 coding sequence is TGTGCCAGCTTTGCTGGGGGACGGGGACAGACCTACGAGCAGTACTTC. Protein product: CASFAGGRGQTYEQYF.

Of note for this clone: Other nucleotide sequences from this sample produce the same CDR3. This chain connects TRBV5-1 to TRBJ1-4, with D perhaps matching TRBD1 (6 bases). With 0 bases removed from V and 5 bases from J, the gap between germline ends came to 8 bases. CDR1 and CDR2 from the germline V gene are SGHRS and YFSETQ. The CDR3 is 14 residues long. DNA of the CDR3: TGCGCCAGCAGCTTGGGGACAGTCAATGAAAAACTGTTTTTT. Encoded protein: CASSLGTVNEKLFF.

The rearrangement joins TRBV5-1 to TRBJ2-5; tentative D call: TRBD1 (6 bases). The germline V gene has CDR1 SGHRS and CDR2 YFSETQ. This CDR3 has 14 residues. Trimming stripped 4 bases from V and 2 bases from J, with 12 bases between. DNA of the CDR3: TGCGCCAGCAGCCTGGGACACGCTCAAGAGACCCAGTACTTC. Amino acid sequence: CASSLGHAQETQYF.

This sequence joins TRBV7-2 and TRBJ1-2, with D unresolved. Per the germline V gene, CDR1 is SGHTA and CDR2 is FQGNSA. The CDR3 is 13 amino acids. V was clipped by 1 base and J by 5 bases, with 8 bases between them. The CDR3 DNA reads as TGTGCCAGCAGCTTAGAAGAGGGTTATGGCTACACCTTC. As protein: CASSLEEGYGYTF.

This clone was observed a handful of times. V gene TRBV7-8 combines with J gene TRBJ1-1, with a weak D call TRBD1 (6 bases). The V gene lost 5 bases and the J gene lost 7 bases, with 8 bases spanning the gap. The CDR3 length is 11 residues. Germline CDR1 is SGHVS and CDR2 is FQNEAQ. The CDR3 region is CASSTQGEAFF. In DNA, the CDR3 is TGTGCCAGCAGCACACAGGGTGAAGCTTTCTTT.